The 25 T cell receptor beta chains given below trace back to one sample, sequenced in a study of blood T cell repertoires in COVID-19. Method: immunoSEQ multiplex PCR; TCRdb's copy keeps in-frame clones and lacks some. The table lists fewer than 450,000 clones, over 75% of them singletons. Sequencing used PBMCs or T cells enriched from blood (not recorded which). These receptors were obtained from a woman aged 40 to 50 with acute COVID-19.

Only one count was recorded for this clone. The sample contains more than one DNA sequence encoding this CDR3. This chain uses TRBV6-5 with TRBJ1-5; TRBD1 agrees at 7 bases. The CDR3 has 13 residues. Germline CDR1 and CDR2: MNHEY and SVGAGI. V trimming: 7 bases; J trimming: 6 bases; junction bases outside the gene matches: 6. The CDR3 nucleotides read TGTGCCAGCACCCCAGCAGGGGGTCAGCCCCAGCATTTT. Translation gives CASTPAGGQPQHF.

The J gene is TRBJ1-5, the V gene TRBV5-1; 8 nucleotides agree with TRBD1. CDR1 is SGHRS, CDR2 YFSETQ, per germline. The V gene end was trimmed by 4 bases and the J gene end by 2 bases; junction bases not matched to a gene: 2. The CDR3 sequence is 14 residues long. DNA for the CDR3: TGCGCCAGCAGCGTGGGACAGGGCAATCAGCCCCAGCATTTT. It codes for CASSVGQGNQPQHF.

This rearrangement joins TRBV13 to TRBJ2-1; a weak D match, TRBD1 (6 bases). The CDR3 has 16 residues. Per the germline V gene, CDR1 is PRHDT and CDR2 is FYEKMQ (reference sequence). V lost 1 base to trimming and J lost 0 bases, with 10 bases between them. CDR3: CASSLEGVSSYNEQFF. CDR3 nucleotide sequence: TGTGCCAGCAGCTTAGAGGGGGTGAGCTCCTACAATGAGCAGTTCTTC. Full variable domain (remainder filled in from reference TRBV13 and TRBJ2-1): AAGVIQSPRHLIKEKRETATLKCYPIPRHDTVYWYQQGPGQDPQFLISFYEKMQSDKGSIPDRFSAQQFSDYHSELNMSSLELGDSALYFCASSLEGVSSYNEQFFGPGTRLTVL.

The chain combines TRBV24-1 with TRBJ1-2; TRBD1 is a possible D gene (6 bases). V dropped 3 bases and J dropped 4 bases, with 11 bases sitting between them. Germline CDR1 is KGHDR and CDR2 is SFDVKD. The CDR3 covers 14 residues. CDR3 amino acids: CATSDPTGSYGYTF. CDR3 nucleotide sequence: TGTGCCACCAGTGATCCGACAGGTTCCTATGGCTACACCTTC.

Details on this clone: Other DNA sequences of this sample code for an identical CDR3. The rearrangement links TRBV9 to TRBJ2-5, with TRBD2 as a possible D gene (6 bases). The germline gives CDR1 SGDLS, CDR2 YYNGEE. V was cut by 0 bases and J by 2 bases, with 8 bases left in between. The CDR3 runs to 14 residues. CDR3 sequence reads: CASSVAAGQETQYF. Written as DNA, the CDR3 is TGTGCCAGCAGCGTAGCGGCGGGGCAAGAGACCCAGTACTTC.

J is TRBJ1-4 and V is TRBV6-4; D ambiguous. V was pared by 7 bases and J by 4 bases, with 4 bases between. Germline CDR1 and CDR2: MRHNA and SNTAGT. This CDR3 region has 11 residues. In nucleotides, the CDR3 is TGTGCCAGCACCCTTAATGAAAAACTGTTTTTT. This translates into CASTLNEKLFF.

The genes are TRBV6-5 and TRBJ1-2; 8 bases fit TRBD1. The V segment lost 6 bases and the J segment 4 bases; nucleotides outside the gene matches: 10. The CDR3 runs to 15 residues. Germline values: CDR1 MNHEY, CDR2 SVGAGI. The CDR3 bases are TGTGCCAGCAGCGATCGGACAGGGAGAGTCTATGGCTACACCTTC. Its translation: CASSDRTGRVYGYTF.

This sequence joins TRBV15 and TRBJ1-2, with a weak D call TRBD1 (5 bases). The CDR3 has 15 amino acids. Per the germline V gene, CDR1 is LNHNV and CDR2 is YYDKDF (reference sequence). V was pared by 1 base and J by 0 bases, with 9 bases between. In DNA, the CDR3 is TGTGCCACCAGCAGAGGACAGCAAGCTAACTATGGCTACACCTTC. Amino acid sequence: CATSRGQQANYGYTF.

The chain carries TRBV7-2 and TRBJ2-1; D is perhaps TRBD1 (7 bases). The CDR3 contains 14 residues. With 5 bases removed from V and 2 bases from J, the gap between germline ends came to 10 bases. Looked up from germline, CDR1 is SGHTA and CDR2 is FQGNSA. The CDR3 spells CASSGGTAYNEQFF. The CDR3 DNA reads TGTGCCAGCAGCGGCGGGACAGCCTACAATGAGCAGTTCTTC.

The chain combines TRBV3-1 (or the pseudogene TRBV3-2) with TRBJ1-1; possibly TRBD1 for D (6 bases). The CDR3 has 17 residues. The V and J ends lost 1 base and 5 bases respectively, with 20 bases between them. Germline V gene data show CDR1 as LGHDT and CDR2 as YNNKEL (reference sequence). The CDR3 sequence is CASSQVSGGRGWTEAFF. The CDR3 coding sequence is TGTGCCAGCAGCCAAGTGTCCGGGGGGCGGGGTTGGACTGAAGCTTTCTTT.

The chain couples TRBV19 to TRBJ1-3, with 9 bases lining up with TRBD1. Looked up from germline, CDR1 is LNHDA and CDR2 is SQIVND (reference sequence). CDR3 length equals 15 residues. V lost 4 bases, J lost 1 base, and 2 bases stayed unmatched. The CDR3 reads CASSTTGGSGNTIYF. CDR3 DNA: TGTGCCAGTAGTACGACAGGGGGTTCTGGAAACACCATATATTTT.

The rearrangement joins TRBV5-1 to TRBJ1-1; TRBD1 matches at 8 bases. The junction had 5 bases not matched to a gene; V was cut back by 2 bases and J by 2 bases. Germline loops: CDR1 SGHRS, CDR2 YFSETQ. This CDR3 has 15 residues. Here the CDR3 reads CASSFSGTGNTEAFF. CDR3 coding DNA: TGCGCCAGCAGCTTTTCCGGGACAGGTAACACTGAAGCTTTCTTT.

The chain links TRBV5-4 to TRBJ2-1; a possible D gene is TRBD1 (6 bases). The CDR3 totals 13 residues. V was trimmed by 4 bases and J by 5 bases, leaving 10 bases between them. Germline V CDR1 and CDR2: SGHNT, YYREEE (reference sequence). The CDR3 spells CASSRRTDNEQFF. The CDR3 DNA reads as TGTGCCAGCAGCCGAAGGACAGACAATGAGCAGTTCTTC.

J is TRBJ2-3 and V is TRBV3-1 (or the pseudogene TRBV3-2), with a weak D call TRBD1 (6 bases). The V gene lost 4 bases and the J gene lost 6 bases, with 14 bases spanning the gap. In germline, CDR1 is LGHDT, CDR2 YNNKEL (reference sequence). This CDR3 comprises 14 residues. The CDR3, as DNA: TGTGCCAGCAGCCTCAGGGGTGGGCCTGATACGCAGTATTTT. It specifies CASSLRGGPDTQYF.

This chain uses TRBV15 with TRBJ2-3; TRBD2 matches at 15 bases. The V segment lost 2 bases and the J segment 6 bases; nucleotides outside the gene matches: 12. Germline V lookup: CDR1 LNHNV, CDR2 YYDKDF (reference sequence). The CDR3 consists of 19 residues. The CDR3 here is CATSRLLGTSGGLGDTQYF. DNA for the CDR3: TGTGCCACCAGCAGACTACTCGGGACTAGCGGGGGGTTGGGCGATACGCAGTATTTT.

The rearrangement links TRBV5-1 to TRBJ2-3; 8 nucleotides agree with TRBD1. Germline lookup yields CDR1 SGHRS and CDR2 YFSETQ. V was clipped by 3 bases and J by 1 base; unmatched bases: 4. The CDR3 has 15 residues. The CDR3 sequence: CASSSTGEGTDTQYF. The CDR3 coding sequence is TGCGCCAGCAGCTCGACAGGGGAGGGCACAGATACGCAGTATTTT.

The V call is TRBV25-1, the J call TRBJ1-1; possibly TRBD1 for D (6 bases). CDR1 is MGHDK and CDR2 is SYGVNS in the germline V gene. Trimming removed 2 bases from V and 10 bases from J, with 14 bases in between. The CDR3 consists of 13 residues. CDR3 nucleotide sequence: TGTGCCAGCAGTGAAGGGGGATGGGGGCGAGCTTTCTTT. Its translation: CASSEGGWGRAFF.

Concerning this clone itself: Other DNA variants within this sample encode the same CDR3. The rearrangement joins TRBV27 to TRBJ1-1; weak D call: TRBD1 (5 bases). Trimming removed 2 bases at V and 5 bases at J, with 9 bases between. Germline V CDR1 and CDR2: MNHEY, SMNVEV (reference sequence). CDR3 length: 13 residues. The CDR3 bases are TGTGCCAGCAGTTTAGTGGGGGGAACTGAAGCTTTCTTT. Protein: CASSLVGGTEAFF.

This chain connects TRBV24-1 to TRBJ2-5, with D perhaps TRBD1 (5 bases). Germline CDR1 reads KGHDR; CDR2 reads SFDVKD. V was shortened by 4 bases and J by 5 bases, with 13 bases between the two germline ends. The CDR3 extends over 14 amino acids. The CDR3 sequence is CATSDRSKGETQYF. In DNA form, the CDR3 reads TGTGCCACCAGTGACAGGTCAAAGGGGGAGACCCAGTACTTC.

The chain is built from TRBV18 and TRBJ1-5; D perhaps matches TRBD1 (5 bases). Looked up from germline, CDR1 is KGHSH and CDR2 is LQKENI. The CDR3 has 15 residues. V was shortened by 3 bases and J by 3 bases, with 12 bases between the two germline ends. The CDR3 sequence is CASSPGQLSNQPQHF. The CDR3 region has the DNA TGTGCCAGCTCACCGGGGCAGCTCTCCAATCAGCCCCAGCATTTT.

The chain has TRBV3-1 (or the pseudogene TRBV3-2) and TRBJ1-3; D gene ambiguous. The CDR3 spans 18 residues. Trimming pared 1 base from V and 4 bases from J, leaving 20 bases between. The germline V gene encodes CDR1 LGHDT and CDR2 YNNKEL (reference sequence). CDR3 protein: CASSQVARVGNTGNTIYF. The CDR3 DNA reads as TGTGCCAGCAGCCAAGTCGCCCGAGTCGGGAACACAGGAAACACCATATATTTT.

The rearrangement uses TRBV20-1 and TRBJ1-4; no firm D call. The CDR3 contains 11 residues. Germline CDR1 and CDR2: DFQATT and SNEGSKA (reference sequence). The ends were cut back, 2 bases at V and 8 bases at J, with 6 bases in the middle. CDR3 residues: CSARMEEKLFF. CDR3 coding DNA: TGCAGTGCTAGAATGGAGGAAAAACTGTTTTTT.

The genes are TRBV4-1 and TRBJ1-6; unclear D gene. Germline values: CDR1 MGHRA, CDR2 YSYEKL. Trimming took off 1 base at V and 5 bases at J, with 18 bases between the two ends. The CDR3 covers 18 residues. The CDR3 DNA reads TGCGCCAGCAGCCAAGGACTTTTCGGGTTTCTTGATAATTCACCCCTCCACTTT. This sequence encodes CASSQGLFGFLDNSPLHF.

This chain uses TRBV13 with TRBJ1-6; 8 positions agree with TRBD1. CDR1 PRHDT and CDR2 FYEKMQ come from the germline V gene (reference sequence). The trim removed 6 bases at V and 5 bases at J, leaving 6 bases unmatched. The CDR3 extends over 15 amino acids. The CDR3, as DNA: TGTGCCAGCAGTTCCCAGGGGGCGCATAATTCACCCCTCCACTTT. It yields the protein CASSSQGAHNSPLHF.

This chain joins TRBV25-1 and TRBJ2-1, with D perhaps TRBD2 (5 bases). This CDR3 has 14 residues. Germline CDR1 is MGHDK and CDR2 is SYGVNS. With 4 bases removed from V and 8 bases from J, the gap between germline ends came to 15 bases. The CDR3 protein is CASSGTRRIDEQFF. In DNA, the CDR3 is TGTGCCAGCAGTGGGACTCGAAGGATCGATGAGCAGTTCTTC.